Below, 28 T cell receptor beta chains from the same sample are listed, as sequenced in a study of CD8 T cells in ankylosing spondylitis. Findings and limits, study-wide: It appeared that ankylosing spondylitis blood was characterized by a TCR beta motif of under ten highly homologous variants.

No antigen has been identified for these receptors. TCRdb processed the 5' RACE reads anew with MiXCR; each CDR3 protein has one entry. This table holds about 540,000 distinct CDR3 sequences, roughly 12% found once. The sample comprised blood, either unsorted or a sorted T cell fraction (not recorded which). The source is a male donor with ankylosing spondylitis.

This sequence joins TRBV7-2 and TRBJ2-5; D is unresolved. Trimming removed 7 bases at V and 5 bases at J, with 11 bases between. Germline lookup yields CDR1 SGHTA and CDR2 FQGNSA. The CDR3 runs 12 residues. The CDR3 spells CASTTGTETQYF. The CDR3 DNA reads TGTGCCAGCACCACTGGAACGGAGACCCAGTACTTC.

In this sample, this clonotype turned up a few times. This chain uses TRBV20-1 with TRBJ2-3; 8 nucleotides agree with TRBD2. The CDR3 runs 16 residues. Trimming at V came to 3 bases and at J to 9 bases, leaving 17 bases not matched to a gene. Germline CDR1 and CDR2: DFQATT and SNEGSKA (reference sequence). CDR3: CSASEVLAGLVETQYF. The CDR3 DNA is TGCAGTGCTAGCGAGGTCCTAGCGGGCCTTGTGGAGACGCAGTATTTT.

The chain employs TRBV2 and TRBJ2-7; possibly TRBD1 or TRBD2 for D (5 bases each). This CDR3 spans 15 amino acids. CDR1 is SNHLY and CDR2 is FYNNEI in the germline V gene. Trimming took 6 bases from V and 3 from J, leaving 18 bases between them. The CDR3 sequence: CASRRGFIQHYEQYV. In DNA, the CDR3 is TGTGCCAGCAGGAGGGGCTTTATACAGCACTACGAGCAGTACGTC.

The chain links TRBV6-5 to TRBJ2-5, with D uncertain. The CDR3 consists of 19 residues. V shed 0 bases and J shed 0 bases, with 20 bases lying between them. The germline gives CDR1 MNHEY, CDR2 SVGAGI. Written as DNA, the CDR3 is TGTGCCAGCAGTTACTCCGTTTTGACCGGTCTAGGAGACCAAGAGACCCAGTACTTC. This translates into CASSYSVLTGLGDQETQYF.

This clonotype was observed at least ten times. This sequence joins TRBV7-2 and TRBJ2-3; D possibly uses TRBD1 or TRBD2 (6 bases each). The ends were cut back, 0 bases at V and 0 bases at J, with 10 bases in the middle. Germline V gene sequence: CDR1 SGHTA, CDR2 FQGNSA. The CDR3 runs to 16 residues. The CDR3 spells CASSLAGGRSTDTQYF. The CDR3 DNA follows: TGTGCCAGCAGCTTAGCAGGGGGGAGAAGCACAGATACGCAGTATTTT.

CDR3: CAIQPKGQGVTGELFF. CDR3 sequence (DNA): TGTGCCATCCAACCAAAAGGACAGGGAGTTACCGGGGAGCTGTTTTTT. The chain has TRBV24-1 and TRBJ2-2; 8 bases are a match to TRBD1. Germline V lookup: CDR1 KGHDR, CDR2 SFDVKD. The CDR3 is made up of 16 amino acids. Trimming at V came to 11 bases and at J to 5 bases, leaving 15 bases not matched to a gene.

CDR3 protein: CSVVGNVLHGTSGSVSYNEQFF. CDR3 nucleotides: TGCAGCGTTGTTGGCAACGTCCTTCACGGGACTAGCGGGAGTGTATCCTACAATGAGCAGTTCTTC. The rearrangement joins TRBV29-1 to TRBJ2-1, with 14 bases matching TRBD2. V lost 4 bases and J lost 1; bases outside the gene matches: 21. The CDR3 spans 22 residues. Germline values: CDR1 SQVTM, CDR2 ANQGSEA.

This clonotype showed up many times. V gene TRBV15 combines with J gene TRBJ2-1, with D perhaps TRBD2 (6 bases). Between the trimmed V and J ends, which lost 3 bases and 8 bases, there was a span of 26 bases. The germline V gene has CDR1 LNHNV and CDR2 YYDKDF (reference sequence). The CDR3 spans 18 residues. The CDR3 protein is CATSRVKTSRSGEHEQFF. In DNA, the CDR3 is TGTGCCACCAGCAGGGTTAAGACGAGTAGGTCGGGGGAACATGAGCAGTTCTTC.

This clonotype has just a few counts. This chain links TRBV5-4 with TRBJ1-1; perhaps TRBD1 as D (5 bases). The CDR3 extends over 15 amino acids. Germline values: CDR1 SGHNT, CDR2 YYREEE (reference sequence). V dropped 1 base and J dropped 1 base, with 11 bases sitting between them. CDR3: CASSLPGIRNTEAFF. CDR3 coding DNA: TGTGCCAGCAGCTTGCCAGGGATTCGGAACACTGAAGCTTTCTTT.

This clonotype was seen more than once but under ten times. The chain is built from TRBV7-8 and TRBJ2-3, with no clear D. Between the trimmed V and J ends, which lost 5 bases and 6 bases, there was a span of 9 bases. CDR1 SGHVS and CDR2 FQNEAQ come from the germline V gene. The length of the CDR3 is 12 residues. Written as DNA, the CDR3 is TGTGCCAGCAGCGGGAACCGTGATACGCAGTATTTT. The encoded protein is CASSGNRDTQYF. Together with reference TRBV7-8 and TRBJ2-3, the CDR3 gives the full variable domain: GAGVSQSPRYKVAKRGQDVALRCDPISGHVSLFWYQQALGQGPEFLTYFQNEAQLDKSGLPSDRFFAERPEGSVSTLKIQRTQQEDSAVYLCASSGNRDTQYFGPGTRLTVL.

A few counts support this clonotype. The chain couples TRBV5-6 to TRBJ2-3; 13 bases are a match to TRBD2. The V gene end was trimmed by 3 bases and the J gene end by 4 bases; junction bases not matched to a gene: 11. Germline V gene data show CDR1 as SGHDT and CDR2 as YYEEEE. This CDR3 spans 18 amino acids. The CDR3 loop reads CASSSSVGLAGVSDTQYF. CDR3 nucleotide sequence: TGTGCCAGCAGCTCCTCGGTCGGACTAGCGGGAGTATCAGATACGCAGTATTTT.

V usage is TRBV15 and J usage is TRBJ2-5; D assignment may be TRBD1 or TRBD2 (5 bases each). The germline V gene has CDR1 LNHNV and CDR2 YYDKDF (reference sequence). V lost 1 base and J 3 bases, leaving 12 bases between the germline ends. The CDR3 contains 15 residues. CDR3 loop: CATSRVGGVKETQYF. For the CDR3, the DNA is TGTGCCACCAGCAGAGTTGGGGGAGTGAAAGAGACCCAGTACTTC.

The chain combines TRBV2 with TRBJ2-2; D gene ambiguous. Germline CDR1 and CDR2: SNHLY and FYNNEI. CDR3 length: 13 amino acids. V was shortened by 1 base and J by 6 bases, with 6 bases between the two germline ends. CDR3 nucleotides: TGTGCCAGCAGTGAAGGGACCCCCGGGGAGCTGTTTTTT. This encodes CASSEGTPGELFF.

There are many counts of this clonotype. The V gene is TRBV7-9, the J gene TRBJ2-2; D possibly corresponds to TRBD1 (6 bases). The CDR3 totals 17 residues. The ends were cut back, 1 base at V and 3 bases at J, with 15 bases in the middle. CDR1 and CDR2 (germline): SEHNR, FQNEAQ (reference sequence). In DNA form, the CDR3 reads TGTGCCAGCAGCTTAGTTCGGACAGTGGGGGACACCGGGGAGCTGTTTTTT. It specifies CASSLVRTVGDTGELFF. Variable domain in full (rest from reference TRBV7-9 and TRBJ2-2): DTGVSQNPRHKITKRGQNVTFRCDPISEHNRLYWYRQTLGQGPEFLTYFQNEAQLEKSRLLSDRFSAERPKGSFSTLEIQRTEQGDSAMYLCASSLVRTVGDTGELFFGEGSRLTVL.

This clonotype was observed a handful of times. The CDR3 sequence: CASSLSREVGNEQFF. The CDR3 DNA reads TGTGCCAGCAGCCTATCGCGGGAGGTCGGCAATGAGCAGTTCTTC. The genes are TRBV7-2 and TRBJ2-1, with 8 bases aligning to TRBD2. This CDR3 comprises 15 residues. Germline values: CDR1 SGHTA, CDR2 FQGNSA. Trimming took 5 bases from V and 6 from J; bases not matched to a gene: 9.

This chain uses TRBV18 with TRBJ2-7; 10 bases map to TRBD2. The V and J ends lost 5 bases and 2 bases, in that order; junction bases with no gene match: 3. CDR3 length: 14 residues. Looked up from germline, CDR1 is KGHSH and CDR2 is LQKENI. CDR3 sequence reads: CASSKLAGPYEQYV. The CDR3 nucleotides are TGTGCCAGCTCAAAACTAGCGGGACCCTACGAGCAGTACGTC.

This clonotype showed up many times. The chain has TRBV7-9 and TRBJ1-1, with 8 positions matching TRBD1. The germline V gene has CDR1 SEHNR and CDR2 FQNEAQ (reference sequence). The CDR3 loop spans 14 amino acids. Trimming removed 3 bases from V and 1 base from J; junction bases left unmatched: 1. CDR3 in amino acids: CASSLDRENTEAFF. CDR3 nucleotide sequence: TGTGCCAGCAGCTTGGACAGGGAGAACACTGAAGCTTTCTTT.

This clonotype came up many times. The V gene is TRBV4-1, the J gene TRBJ1-5; D gene ambiguous. CDR1 and CDR2 (germline): MGHRA, YSYEKL. V gave up 0 bases and J gave up 5 bases, with 8 bases separating them. This CDR3 contains 14 residues. In DNA form, the CDR3 reads TGCGCCAGCAGCCAAGAGTGGTGGGATCAGCCCCAGCATTTT. Protein product: CASSQEWWDQPQHF.

This chain joins TRBV19 and TRBJ2-7; the D gene is possibly TRBD2 (5 bases). CDR1 and CDR2 (germline): LNHDA, SQIVND (reference sequence). This CDR3 comprises 15 residues. Trimming took 5 bases from V and 0 from J, leaving 14 bases between them. The CDR3 sequence: CASSLSPGNSYEQYF. The CDR3 coding sequence is TGTGCCAGTAGTCTCTCTCCGGGGAACTCCTACGAGCAGTACTTC.

This clonotype was counted only a few times. The chain carries TRBV7-2 and TRBJ2-1; D is perhaps TRBD1 (5 bases). CDR3 length: 15 amino acids. Germline assignment: CDR1 SGHTA and CDR2 FQGNSA. V was shortened by 7 bases and J by 2 bases, with 15 bases between the two germline ends. CDR3 nucleotides: TGTGCCAGCATCGTCTCCGCAGGGCCCTACAATGAGCAGTTCTTC. It codes for CASIVSAGPYNEQFF.

The V gene is TRBV12-3 or TRBV12-4, the J gene TRBJ2-4; 8 bases are a match to TRBD2. The CDR3 contains 13 residues. V lost 6 bases, J lost 12 bases, and 10 bases stayed unmatched. The CDR3 coding sequence is TGTGCCAGCAGCCCCCCCGGGACTAGGTCTCAGTACTTC. Translation: CASSPPGTRSQYF.

This chain connects TRBV5-6 to TRBJ2-7, with D perhaps TRBD2 (6 bases). Germline V lookup: CDR1 SGHDT, CDR2 YYEEEE. Trimming pared 3 bases from V and 1 base from J, leaving 11 bases between. The CDR3 covers 14 residues. CDR3 sequence: CASSYPGGSYEQYF. The CDR3 region has the DNA TGTGCCAGCAGCTACCCTGGGGGGTCCTACGAGCAGTACTTC.

This clonotype was detected many times. CDR3 sequence (DNA): TGCGCCAGCAGCTGCCACGAGCAGTACGTC. Protein: CASSCHEQYV. The rearrangement uses TRBV5-1 and TRBJ2-7; unclear D gene. Germline CDR1 SGHRS, CDR2 YFSETQ. V was cut by 3 bases and J by 5 bases, with 3 bases left in between. The CDR3 covers 10 residues.

This clonotype was observed a few times. The chain carries TRBV4-2 and TRBJ2-2, with 8 bases identical to TRBD1. The CDR3 contains 18 residues. Germline values: CDR1 LGHNA, CDR2 YNFKEQ. V dropped 2 bases and J dropped 4; count of bases not matched to a gene: 12. CDR3 loop: CASSQKGQAVLFTGELFF. The CDR3 bases are TGTGCCAGCAGCCAAAAGGGACAGGCAGTGTTGTTCACCGGGGAGCTGTTTTTT.

In this sample, this clonotype turned up a few times. The chain joins TRBV5-1 to TRBJ2-3, with 10 bases identical to TRBD2. The CDR3 is made up of 14 amino acids. The germline V gene has CDR1 SGHRS and CDR2 YFSETQ. J gave up 6 bases and V 2 bases, and 3 bases lay outside the gene matches. CDR3 residues: CASSFPSGSDTQYF. The CDR3 DNA reads TGCGCCAGCAGCTTCCCTAGCGGGAGTGATACGCAGTATTTT.

This clonotype was detected only a few times. The chain couples TRBV7-9 to TRBJ1-5; possible D gene TRBD1, 6 bases. Trimming stripped 5 bases from V and 8 bases from J, with 13 bases between. The CDR3 runs 13 residues. CDR1 is SEHNR and CDR2 is FQNEAQ in the germline V gene (reference sequence). DNA of the CDR3: TGTGCCAGCAGCCTCCTAGGGGGGGAGCCCCAGCATTTT. It codes for CASSLLGGEPQHF.

Many counts were recorded for this clonotype. V and J are TRBV2 and TRBJ2-3; 7 bases fit TRBD2. Germline CDR1 reads SNHLY; CDR2 reads FYNNEI. This CDR3 has 14 residues. Unmatched junction bases numbered 6, after V lost 4 bases and J lost 5 bases. CDR3 region: CASSGGSGQDTQYF. In nucleotides, the CDR3 is TGTGCCAGCAGTGGGGGTAGCGGGCAAGATACGCAGTATTTT.

This chain uses TRBV9 with TRBJ2-5; 7 bases agree with TRBD2. CDR3 size: 14 residues. The germline V gene has CDR1 SGDLS and CDR2 YYNGEE. V lost 0 bases, J lost 7 bases, and 6 bases stayed unmatched. CDR3 residues: CASSVAGGGGTQYF. CDR3 nucleotides: TGTGCCAGCAGCGTAGCGGGAGGCGGGGGGACCCAGTACTTC.